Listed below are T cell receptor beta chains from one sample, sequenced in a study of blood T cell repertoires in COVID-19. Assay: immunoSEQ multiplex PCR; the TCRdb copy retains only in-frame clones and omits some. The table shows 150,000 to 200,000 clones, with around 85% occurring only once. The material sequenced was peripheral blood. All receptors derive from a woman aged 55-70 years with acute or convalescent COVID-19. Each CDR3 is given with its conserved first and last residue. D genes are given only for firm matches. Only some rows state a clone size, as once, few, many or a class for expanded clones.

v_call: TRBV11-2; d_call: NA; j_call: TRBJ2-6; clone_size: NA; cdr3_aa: CASSLVVGLSGANVLTF; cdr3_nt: TGTGCCAGCAGCTTAGTGGTGGGACTCTCTGGGGCCAACGTCCTGACTTTC
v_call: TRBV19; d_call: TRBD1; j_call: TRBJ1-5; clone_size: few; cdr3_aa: CASSADRGPQHF; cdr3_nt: TGTGCCAGTAGTGCAGACAGGGGGCCTCAGCATTTT
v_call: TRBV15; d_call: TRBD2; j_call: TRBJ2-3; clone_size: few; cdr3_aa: CATSDFRTSDLTDTQYF; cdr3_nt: TGTGCCACCAGCGATTTCAGGACTAGCGATTTAACAGATACGCAGTATTTT
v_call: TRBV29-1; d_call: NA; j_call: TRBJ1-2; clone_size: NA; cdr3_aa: CSVGSGVGYTF; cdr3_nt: TGCAGCGTTGGGTCGGGGGTCGGCTACACCTTC
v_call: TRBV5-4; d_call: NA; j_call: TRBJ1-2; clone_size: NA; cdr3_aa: CASSGERGKGGYTF; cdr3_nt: TGTGCCAGCAGCGGGGAGCGGGGGAAAGGCGGCTACACCTTC
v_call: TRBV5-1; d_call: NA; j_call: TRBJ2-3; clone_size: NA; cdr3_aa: CASSLGTSVSTDTQYF; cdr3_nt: TGCGCCAGCAGCTTGGGTACGTCGGTTAGCACAGATACGCAGTATTTT
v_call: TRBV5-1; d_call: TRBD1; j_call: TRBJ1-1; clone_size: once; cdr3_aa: CASKQTGGSVTEAFF; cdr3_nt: TGCGCCAGCAAACAGACAGGGGGCTCGGTTACTGAAGCTTTCTTT
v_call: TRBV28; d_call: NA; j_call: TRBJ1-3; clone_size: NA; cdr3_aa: CATAVGGTGNTIYF; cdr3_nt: TGTGCCACCGCAGTAGGGGGAACTGGAAACACCATATATTTT
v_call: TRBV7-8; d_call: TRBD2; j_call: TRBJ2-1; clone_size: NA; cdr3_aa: CASSREGLDNEQFF; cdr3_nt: TGTGCCAGCAGTCGGGAGGGCCTGGACAATGAGCAGTTCTTC
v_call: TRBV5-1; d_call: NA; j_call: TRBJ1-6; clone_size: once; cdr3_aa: CASSLTRDGSPLHF; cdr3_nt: TGCGCCAGCAGCTTGACCAGGGATGGTTCACCCCTCCACTTT
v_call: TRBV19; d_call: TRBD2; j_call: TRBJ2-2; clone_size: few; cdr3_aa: CATGLAGAGSGELFF; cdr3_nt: TGTGCCACTGGACTAGCGGGAGCGGGGAGCGGGGAGCTGTTTTTT
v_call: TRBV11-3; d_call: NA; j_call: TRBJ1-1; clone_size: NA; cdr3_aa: CASSLAGGMNTEAFF; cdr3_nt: TGTGCCAGCAGCTTAGCGGGGGGAATGAACACTGAAGCTTTCTTT
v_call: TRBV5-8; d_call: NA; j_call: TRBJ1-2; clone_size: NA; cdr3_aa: CASSLRRGSFGYTF; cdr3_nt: TGTGCCAGCAGCTTGCGCAGGGGAAGTTTTGGCTACACCTTC
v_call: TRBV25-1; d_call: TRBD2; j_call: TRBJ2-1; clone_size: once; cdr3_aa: CASSGLGAGVSNEQFF; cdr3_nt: TGTGCCAGCAGTGGGCTAGGAGCGGGAGTAAGCAATGAGCAGTTCTTC
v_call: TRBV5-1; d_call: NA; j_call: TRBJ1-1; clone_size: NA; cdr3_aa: CASRLQTGVNTEAFF; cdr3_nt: TGCGCCAGCCGCCTCCAGACGGGGGTGAACACTGAAGCTTTCTTT
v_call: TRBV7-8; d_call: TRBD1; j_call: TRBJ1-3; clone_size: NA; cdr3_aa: CASSLGQGSRLINTIYF; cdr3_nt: TGTGCCAGCAGCCTCGGACAGGGAAGCAGGTTGATAAACACCATATATTTT
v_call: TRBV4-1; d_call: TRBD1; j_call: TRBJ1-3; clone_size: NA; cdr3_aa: CASSQVTGVGNTIYF; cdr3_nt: TGCGCCAGCAGCCAAGTCACAGGGGTCGGAAACACCATATATTTT
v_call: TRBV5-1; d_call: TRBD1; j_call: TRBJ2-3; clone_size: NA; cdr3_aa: CASSTDRARAADTQYF; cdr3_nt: TGCGCCAGCAGCACTGACAGGGCTAGGGCGGCAGATACGCAGTATTTT
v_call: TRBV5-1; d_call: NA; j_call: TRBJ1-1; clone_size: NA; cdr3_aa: CASSYIYGDTEAFF; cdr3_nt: TGCGCCAGCAGCTATATCTACGGGGACACTGAAGCTTTCTTT
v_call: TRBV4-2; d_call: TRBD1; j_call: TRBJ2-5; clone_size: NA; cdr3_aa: CASSQRQGEETQYF; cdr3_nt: TGTGCCAGCAGCCAAAGACAGGGGGAAGAGACCCAGTACTTC
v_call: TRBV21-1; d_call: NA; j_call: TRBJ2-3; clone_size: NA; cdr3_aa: CASSPKLGTDTQYF; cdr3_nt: TGTGCCAGCAGCCCGAAATTAGGCACAGATACGCAGTATTTT
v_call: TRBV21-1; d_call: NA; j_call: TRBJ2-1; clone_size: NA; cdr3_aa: CASRSLAGPYNEQFF; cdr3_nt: TGTGCCAGCAGATCTCTAGCGGGTCCTTACAATGAGCAGTTCTTC
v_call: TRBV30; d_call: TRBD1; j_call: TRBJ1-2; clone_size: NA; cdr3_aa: CAWSGQGSRYTF; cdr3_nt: TGTGCCTGGAGTGGACAGGGCAGTCGCTACACCTTC
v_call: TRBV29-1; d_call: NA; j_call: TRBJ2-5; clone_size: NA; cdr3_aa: CSVEEGSKQETQYF; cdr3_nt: TGCAGCGTTGAGGAGGGGTCGAAGCAAGAGACCCAGTACTTC
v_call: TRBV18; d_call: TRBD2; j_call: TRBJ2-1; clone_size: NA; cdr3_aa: CASSPLSGIAFNEQFF; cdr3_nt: TGTGCCAGCTCACCGCTTAGCGGGATCGCCTTCAATGAGCAGTTCTTC
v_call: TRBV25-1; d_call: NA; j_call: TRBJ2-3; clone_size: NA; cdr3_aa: CASSEQGRTDTQYF; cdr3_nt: TGTGCCAGCAGTGAGCAGGGCCGAACAGATACGCAGTATTTT
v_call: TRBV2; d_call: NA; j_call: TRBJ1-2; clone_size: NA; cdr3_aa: CASSEALQSFNYGYTF; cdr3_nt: TGTGCCAGCAGTGAAGCGTTACAGTCCTTTAACTATGGCTACACCTTC
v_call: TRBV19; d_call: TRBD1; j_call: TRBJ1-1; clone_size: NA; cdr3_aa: CASSQNPRTGKRANTEAFF; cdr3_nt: TGTGCCAGTAGCCAAAACCCGCGGACAGGGAAGAGGGCTAACACTGAAGCTTTCTTT
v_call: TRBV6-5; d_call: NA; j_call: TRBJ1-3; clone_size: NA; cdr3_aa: CASSYPLAGEGNTIYF; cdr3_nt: TGTGCCAGCAGTTACCCCTTGGCCGGGGAAGGAAACACCATATATTTT
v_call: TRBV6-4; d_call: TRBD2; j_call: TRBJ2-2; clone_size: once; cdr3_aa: CASSPGEGNTGELFF; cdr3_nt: TGTGCCAGCAGCCCCGGGGAGGGGAACACCGGGGAGCTGTTTTTT
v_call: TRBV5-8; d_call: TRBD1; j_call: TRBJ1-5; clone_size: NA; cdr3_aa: CASTAGTAYNQPQHF; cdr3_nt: TGTGCCAGCACCGCGGGGACAGCTTACAATCAGCCCCAGCATTTT
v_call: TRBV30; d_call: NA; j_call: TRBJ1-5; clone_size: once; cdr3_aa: CAWSREGPQHF; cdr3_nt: TGTGCCTGGAGTCGGGAGGGGCCCCAGCATTTT
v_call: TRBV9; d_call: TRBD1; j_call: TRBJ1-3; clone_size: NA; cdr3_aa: CASSPHPPDRGDTIYF; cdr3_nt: TGTGCCAGCAGCCCCCATCCTCCGGACAGGGGGGACACCATATATTTT
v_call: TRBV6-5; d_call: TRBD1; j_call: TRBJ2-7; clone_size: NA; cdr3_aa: CASSRDRGSYEQYF; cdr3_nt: TGTGCCAGCAGCCGGGACAGGGGGTCCTACGAGCAGTACTTC
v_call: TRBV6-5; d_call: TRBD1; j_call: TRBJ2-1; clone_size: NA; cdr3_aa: CASRPGQNSLEQFF; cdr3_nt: TGTGCCAGCAGACCGGGACAGAACTCGCTAGAGCAGTTCTTC
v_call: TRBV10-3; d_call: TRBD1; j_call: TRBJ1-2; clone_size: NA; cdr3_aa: CAISGTGDGYTF; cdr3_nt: TGTGCCATCAGCGGGACAGGTGATGGCTACACCTTC
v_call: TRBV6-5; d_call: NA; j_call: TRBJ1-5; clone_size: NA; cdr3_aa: CASSIGTPNQPQHF; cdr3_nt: TGTGCCAGCAGTATCGGGACACCCAATCAGCCCCAGCATTTT
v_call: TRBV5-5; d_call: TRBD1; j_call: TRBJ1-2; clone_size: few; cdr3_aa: CASSLAGTGTDGYTF; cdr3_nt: TGTGCCAGCAGCTTGGCGGGGACAGGGACTGATGGCTACACCTTC
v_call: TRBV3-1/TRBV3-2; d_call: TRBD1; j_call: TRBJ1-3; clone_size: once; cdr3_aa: CASSPTTQQGRWENTIYF; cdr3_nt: TGTGCCAGCAGCCCAACCACTCAACAGGGGAGATGGGAAAACACCATATATTTT
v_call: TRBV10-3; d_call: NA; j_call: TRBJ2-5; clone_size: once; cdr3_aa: CAISKEQETQYF; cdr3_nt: TGTGCCATCAGTAAGGAGCAAGAGACCCAGTACTTC
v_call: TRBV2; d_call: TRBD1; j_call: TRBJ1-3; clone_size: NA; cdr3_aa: CASVLGGTSGNTIYF; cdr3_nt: TGTGCCAGCGTGTTAGGGGGCACCTCTGGAAACACCATATATTTT
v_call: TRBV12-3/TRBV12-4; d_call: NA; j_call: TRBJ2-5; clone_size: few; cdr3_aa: CASAVVQQETQYF; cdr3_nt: TGTGCCAGCGCAGTTGTACAGCAAGAGACCCAGTACTTC
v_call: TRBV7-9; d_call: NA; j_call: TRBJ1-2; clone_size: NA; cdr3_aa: CASSPEVTANYGYTF; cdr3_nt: TGTGCCAGCAGCCCCGAGGTGACAGCTAACTATGGCTACACCTTC
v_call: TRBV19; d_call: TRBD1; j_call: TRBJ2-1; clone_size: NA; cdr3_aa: CASSRTGSDNEQFF; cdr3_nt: TGTGCCAGCTCAAGGACAGGGTCCGACAATGAGCAGTTCTTC